Listed here are 3 T cell receptor beta chains from one sample, sequenced in a study of identical twins. TCRdb redid the calling of the 5' RACE reads with MiXCR, one entry per CDR3 protein. Here the sample spans hundreds of thousands of distinct CDR3 sequences, 5.5% to 8% being singletons. The data were also submitted as part of a second study, on yellow fever vaccine responses in identical twins.

Sequencing was performed on memory (CD45RO+) T cells sorted from blood. Every receptor here comes from a young woman in good health.

This clonotype appeared many times. This chain uses TRBV25-1 with TRBJ2-3; no clear D gene. The length of the CDR3 is 13 residues. CDR1 is MGHDK, CDR2 SYGVNS, per germline. V was cut by 4 bases and J by 1 base, with 6 bases left in between. CDR3 amino acids: CASSARGTDTQYF. CDR3 sequence (DNA): TGTGCCAGCAGTGCGAGAGGCACAGATACGCAGTATTTT.

A few counts support this clonotype. This rearrangement joins TRBV20-1 to TRBJ1-1; D gene uncertain. The CDR3 covers 14 residues. The germline V gene has CDR1 DFQATT and CDR2 SNEGSKA (reference sequence). V shed 1 base and J shed 0 bases, with 9 bases lying between them. The CDR3 loop reads CSARVEAMNTEAFF. The CDR3 bases are TGCAGTGCTAGAGTCGAGGCCATGAACACTGAAGCTTTCTTT.

The chain links TRBV18 to TRBJ2-7, with TRBD1 identical over 7 bases. Germline CDR1 is KGHSH and CDR2 is LQKENI. This CDR3 is 15 amino acids long. The trim removed 3 bases at V and 6 bases at J, leaving 11 bases unmatched. CDR3 nucleotides: TGTGCCAGCTCACCCCAAGAAACAGGGGCCCGCGAGCAGTACGTC. Protein: CASSPQETGAREQYV.